These 14 T cell receptor beta chains came from one sample sequenced in a study of shared clonotypes between healthy human individuals. Profiling relied on immunoSEQ multiplex PCR, and the TCRdb table lists in-frame clones only, not all of them. The sample holds roughly 510,000 clones, roughly 85% seen once. The specimen sequenced was PBMCs. The source of these receptors is a woman aged 40 to 55 in good health. Some clones in this sample may be carry-over from other donors' samples.

CDR3 sequence: CASGRQGGEQYF. CDR3 DNA sequence: TGTGCCAGCGGGAGACAGGGGGGCGAGCAGTACTTC. The chain recombines TRBV11-2 with TRBJ2-7; TRBD1 matches 9 bases. Trimming at V came to 8 bases and at J to 6 bases, leaving 5 bases not matched to a gene. The CDR3 covers 12 residues. Per the germline V gene, CDR1 is SGHAT and CDR2 is FQNNGV. The full variable domain, rest sourced from reference TRBV11-2 and TRBJ2-7, is EAGVAQSPRYKIIEKRQSVAFWCNPISGHATLYWYQQILGQGPKLLIQFQNNGVVDDSQLPKDRFSAERLKGVDSTLKIQPAKLEDSAVYLCASGRQGGEQYFGPGTRLTVT.

The gene calls are TRBV9 and TRBJ1-3, with TRBD1 identical over 7 bases. CDR1 SGDLS and CDR2 YYNGEE come from the germline V gene. Trimming cost V 3 bases and J 0 bases; bases outside gene matches: 6. The CDR3 has 16 residues. The CDR3: CASSGDSLNSGNTIYF. In DNA form, the CDR3 reads TGTGCCAGCAGCGGGGACAGCCTTAACTCTGGAAACACCATATATTTT.

This chain uses TRBV5-4 with TRBJ1-4; 8 bases fit TRBD1. Germline CDR1 and CDR2: SGHNT and YYREEE (reference sequence). The length of the CDR3 is 14 residues. Losses at the gene ends were 5 bases for V and 8 bases for J; bases not matched to a gene: 8. The CDR3 bases are TGTGCCAGCAGTTTTGACAGGGGAAGGGAAAAACTGTTTTTT. Its protein product is CASSFDRGREKLFF. Full variable domain (remainder filled in from reference TRBV5-4 and TRBJ1-4): ETGVTQSPTHLIKTRGQQVTLRCSSQSGHNTVSWYQQALGQGPQFIFQYYREEENGRGNFPPRFSGLQFPNYSSELNVNALELDDSALYLCASSFDRGREKLFFGSGTQLSVL.

The chain couples TRBV25-1 to TRBJ1-1; 8 bases are a match to TRBD1. Per the germline V gene, CDR1 is MGHDK and CDR2 is SYGVNS. V lost 6 bases and J lost 4; bases outside the gene matches: 7. The CDR3 totals 14 residues. DNA of the CDR3: TGTGCCAGCAGCCTCCCAGGGGGCCCCACTGAAGCTTTCTTT. This encodes CASSLPGGPTEAFF.

V gene TRBV19 combines with J gene TRBJ2-7; 8 bases agree with TRBD1. With V trimmed by 8 bases and J by 3 bases, 12 bases remained unmatched. This CDR3 is built from 15 residues. Germline V gene data show CDR1 as LNHDA and CDR2 as SQIVND (reference sequence). Here the CDR3 DNA reads TGTGCCAGTCGACCCACCGGACAGGGAGGCTACGAGCAGTACTTC. Translation: CASRPTGQGGYEQYF.

V is TRBV5-4 and J is TRBJ2-7; 7 bases fit TRBD1. Trimming at V came to 4 bases and at J to 1 base, leaving 8 bases not matched to a gene. In germline, CDR1 is SGHNT, CDR2 YYREEE (reference sequence). The CDR3 has 15 amino acids. The CDR3, as DNA: TGTGCCAGCAGCCGCCAGGGGGACCTTTCCTACGAGCAGTACTTC. Residues: CASSRQGDLSYEQYF.

The chain uses TRBV11-2 and TRBJ1-1, with D unresolved. The CDR3 length is 14 residues. Germline V gives CDR1 SGHAT, CDR2 FQNNGV. Trimming pared 3 bases from V and 3 bases from J, leaving 11 bases between. DNA of the CDR3: TGTGCCAGCAGCTTTGGGCTTCGGGACACTGAAGCTTTCTTT. Residues: CASSFGLRDTEAFF.

Notes on this clone: This CDR3 fails to terminate in the conserved phenylalanine or tryptophan, so it likely reflects a read error. No DNA is shown, since the ends of the CDR3 on it are uncertain; the CDR3 is the one TCRdb lists. This sequence joins TRBV6-1 and TRBJ1-2; the table calls TRBD1, which could not be checked here. The CDR3 is 9 residues long, counting both termini. Germline CDR1 reads MNHNS; CDR2 reads SASEGT. CDR3 residues: CASSEKGTD.

The V and J genes are TRBV11-2 and TRBJ2-7; perhaps TRBD1 as D (5 bases). V lost 5 bases, J lost 3 bases, and 14 bases lay in between. Germline V gene lookup returns CDR1 SGHAT and CDR2 FQNNGV. The CDR3 has 14 residues. Here the CDR3 DNA reads TGTGCCAGCAGCCCATCTCCAGGGATCTACGAGCAGTACTTC. Its protein product is CASSPSPGIYEQYF.

The chain is built from TRBV6-5 and TRBJ1-2, with TRBD1 as a possible D gene (5 bases). V was shortened by 2 bases and J by 8 bases, with 6 bases between the two germline ends. CDR1 MNHEY and CDR2 SVGAGI come from the germline V gene. This CDR3 spans 11 amino acids. The CDR3 region is CASSYGGGYTF. CDR3 in DNA: TGTGCCAGCAGTTACGGGGGAGGCTACACCTTC.

The sample holds one count of this clone. The V gene is TRBV7-2, the J gene TRBJ1-2; TRBD1 aligns across 8 bases. The CDR3 runs 14 residues. CDR1 and CDR2 (germline): SGHTA, FQGNSA. V was clipped by 3 bases and J by 4 bases; unmatched bases: 4. The DNA of the CDR3 is TGTGCCAGCAGCTTGGACAGGGCCTCCTATGGCTACACCTTC. It encodes CASSLDRASYGYTF.

The chain employs TRBV6-6 and TRBJ1-2; D is ambiguous. The germline V gene encodes CDR1 MNHNY and CDR2 SVGAGI (reference sequence). The CDR3 has 14 amino acids. V lost 7 bases and J 7 bases, leaving 19 bases between the germline ends. The CDR3 DNA sequence: TGTGCCAGCACCGACCGACCCGACGGGCGTGGCTACACCTTC. Translation: CASTDRPDGRGYTF.

The chain has TRBV5-1 and TRBJ2-2; TRBD2 matches 9 bases. CDR1 is SGHRS, CDR2 YFSETQ, per germline. CDR3 length: 15 residues. Germline trimming cut 7 bases from V and 2 bases from J; bases unmatched to any gene: 6. CDR3 sequence: CASGQLAGNTGELFF. The DNA of the CDR3 is TGCGCCAGCGGTCAACTAGCGGGTAACACCGGGGAGCTGTTTTTT.

The V call is TRBV7-8, the J call TRBJ2-1; possible D gene TRBD2, 6 bases. Germline V lookup: CDR1 SGHVS, CDR2 FQNEAQ. CDR3 size: 14 residues. V dropped 5 bases and J dropped 5 bases, with 13 bases sitting between them. The DNA for the CDR3 is TGTGCCAGCAGCCCCCAGCGGGCCCACAATGAGCAGTTCTTC. Protein sequence: CASSPQRAHNEQFF.